This T cell receptor beta chain was identified during a study of blood T cell repertoires in COVID-19. The assay was immunoSEQ multiplex PCR, and TCRdb's table has in-frame clones only and misses some. The table includes over 35,000 clones, 70% to 85% detected once. Trimming stripped 0 bases from V and 0 bases from J, with 16 bases between. Germline V gives CDR1 SGDLS, CDR2 YYNGEE. The CDR3 extends over 18 amino acids. This receptor was obtained from a human donor with acute or convalescent COVID-19. The donor label of this sample is uncertain. Sequenced sample: peripheral blood. The rearrangement joins TRBV9 to TRBJ1-3; a weak D match, TRBD1 (6 bases). Written as DNA, the CDR3 is TGTGCCAGCAGCGTAGAGGGTTTGGGGACAAGCTCTGGAAACACCATATATTTT. It specifies CASSVEGLGTSSGNTIYF.